These 3 T cell receptor beta chains were sequenced from one sample in a study of blood T cells in healthy people across ages. Together with a sample-barcoded 5' primer, a J-beta primer mix was included in a second PCR lasting 7 to 11 cycles. In TCRdb, the 5' RACE reads were re-called with MiXCR into one record per CDR3 protein. The data contain 800,000 to 950,000 distinct CDR3 sequences, 25% to 35% of them singletons. The sample also formed part of further work on T cells of mothers and their children.

Sequenced material: blood. The source of these receptors is a middle-aged woman in good health.

This clonotype was found many times. The chain is built from TRBV18 and TRBJ2-7, with D tentatively TRBD1 (6 bases). Between the trimmed V and J ends, which lost 3 bases and 5 bases, there was a span of 14 bases. The CDR3 has 14 residues. Germline CDR1 is KGHSH and CDR2 is LQKENI. The CDR3 here is CASSPSGVLNEQYF. CDR3 DNA sequence: TGTGCCAGCTCACCGTCAGGGGTTTTGAACGAGCAGTACTTC.

The V call is TRBV27, the J call TRBJ1-4, with 7 nucleotides matching TRBD1. The CDR3 is made up of 16 amino acids. With V trimmed by 6 bases and J by 8 bases, 15 bases remained unmatched. Germline CDR1 is MNHEY and CDR2 is SMNVEV (reference sequence). The CDR3 DNA sequence: TGTGCCAGCAGGAGGGGGAAAGGGGGCATGGGAGAAAAACTGTTTTTT. It encodes CASRRGKGGMGEKLFF. The full variable domain, rest sourced from reference TRBV27 and TRBJ1-4, is EAQVTQNPRYLITVTGKKLTVTCSQNMNHEYMSWYRQDPGLGLRQIYYSMNVEVTDKGDVPEGYKVSRKEKRNFPLILESPSPNQTSLYFCASRRGKGGMGEKLFFGSGTQLSVL.

The J gene is TRBJ2-5, the V gene TRBV7-8, with no clear D. Gene TRBJ2-7 matches the end of the DNA better, so the J call may be wrong. The germline gives CDR1 SGHVS, CDR2 FQNEAQ. This CDR3 region has 14 residues. Here the CDR3 DNA reads TGTGCCAGCAGCTTTACTATCCTAACCTACGAGCAGTACTTC. Encoded protein: CASSFTILTYEQYF.